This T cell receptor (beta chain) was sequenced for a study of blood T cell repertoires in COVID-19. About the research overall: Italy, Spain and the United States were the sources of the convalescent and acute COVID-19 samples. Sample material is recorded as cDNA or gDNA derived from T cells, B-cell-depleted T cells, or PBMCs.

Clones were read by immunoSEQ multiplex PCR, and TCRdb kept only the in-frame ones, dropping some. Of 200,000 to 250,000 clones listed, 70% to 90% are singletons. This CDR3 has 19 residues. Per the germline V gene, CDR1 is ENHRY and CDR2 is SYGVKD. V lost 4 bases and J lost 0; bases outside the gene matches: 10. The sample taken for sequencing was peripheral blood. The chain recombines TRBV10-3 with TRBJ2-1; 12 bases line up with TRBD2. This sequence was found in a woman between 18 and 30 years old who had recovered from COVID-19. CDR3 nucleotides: TGTGCCATCAGTGGCTCCGGGACTAGCGGGTTCTCCTCCTACAATGAGCAGTTCTTC. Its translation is CAISGSGTSGFSSYNEQFF.